Each of the 5 T cell receptor delta chains below was sequenced from the same sample in a study of Vδ1+ human thymocytes. The template was reverse-transcribed extracted RNA. The CDR3 regions were amplified by multiplex PCR from V-gene primers to a constant-region primer. TCRdb processed the multiplex PCR reads again with the CATT caller. The sample includes 45,000 to 60,000 delta-chain clones, about 15% of them seen just once. Study conclusions and caveats: Highly polyclonal TRG and TRD repertoires with Gaussian CDR3 length distributions appeared in thymus.

These TCRs' antigens remain unknown. The sequenced sample was Vdelta1+ gamma-delta thymocytes from the thymus. The sample's subset: FACS-sorted CD3+ TCRalphabeta- TCRVdelta1+ TCRVdelta2- thymocytes. These receptors were obtained from a girl less than two years old who had congenital heart surgery.

This chain joins TRDV1 and TRDJ1; tentative D call: TRDD2 (6 bases). CDR3 length equals 18 residues. Deletions cut 5 bases from V and 3 bases from J, with 25 bases between. In germline, CDR1 is TSWWSYY, CDR2 QGS. The CDR3 region has the DNA TGTGCTCTTGGGAGGGGCCTTCCACGACTCTTCCTGTCCGATAAACTCATCTTT. Its protein is CALGRGLPRLFLSDKLIF.

This clone came up a few times. The gene calls are TRDV1 and TRDJ1, with 12 bases lining up with TRDD3. The CDR3 length is 22 residues. Germline assignment: CDR1 TSWWSYY and CDR2 QGS. Germline trimming cut 1 base from V and 2 bases from J; bases unmatched to any gene: 20. The CDR3 loop reads CALGEHRLPTLLGDTPTDKLIF. DNA for the CDR3: TGTGCTCTTGGGGAACATCGCCTTCCTACTCTCCTGGGGGATACGCCTACCGATAAACTCATCTTT.

The chain uses TRDV1 and TRDJ1; 11 positions match TRDD3. CDR1 is TSWWSYY, CDR2 QGS, per germline. The V gene end was trimmed by 5 bases and the J gene end by 0 bases; junction bases not matched to a gene: 20. The CDR3 totals 21 residues. The CDR3 here is CALGNPPTDWGIKLDTDKLIF. CDR3 nucleotides: TGTGCTCTTGGGAACCCACCAACGGACTGGGGGATAAAGTTGGACACCGATAAACTCATCTTT.

The chain uses TRDV1 and TRDJ1; the match to TRDD3 covers 8 bases. After removal of 1 base from V and 0 bases from J, the junction contained 13 bases not matched to a gene. CDR1 and CDR2 (germline): TSWWSYY, QGS. The CDR3 runs 19 residues. The CDR3 reads CALGEPAHWGFRNTDKLIF. CDR3 DNA sequence: TGTGCTCTTGGGGAACCGGCTCACTGGGGGTTCAGAAACACCGATAAACTCATCTTT.

This clone was counted only a few times. The chain recombines TRDV1 with TRDJ1, with D possibly TRDD3 on 5 matching bases. Per germline, CDR1 TSWWSYY and CDR2 QGS. The CDR3 is 24 residues long. Trimming removed 4 bases from V and 4 bases from J, with 43 bases in between. DNA for the CDR3: TGTGCTCTTGGGGGAACGATCTCGTCCGGTGGGTCCCATACGGAGAACCCCCAGGGCGATAAACTCATCTTT. It translates to CALGGTISSGGSHTENPQGDKLIF.